Presented here are 30 T cell receptor beta chains from one specimen sequenced in a study of cytomegalovirus exposure and HLA in healthy donors. It was with 60 Vbeta and 13 Jbeta primers that the PCR ran. Here immunoSEQ multiplex PCR was the method, and the copy in TCRdb shows in-frame clones only, minus some. The sample shows about 160,000 clones, 80% of them seen only once. Material: PBMCs. These receptors came from a young man in good health and CMV-seronegative.

A few counts support this clone. The J gene is TRBJ1-1, the V gene TRBV18; 7 positions match TRBD1. Trimming at V came to 1 base and at J to 3 bases, leaving 20 bases not matched to a gene. CDR3 length equals 20 residues. The V gene's germline CDR1 is KGHSH and CDR2 LQKENI. CDR3 sequence: CASSPLRGGTVDFGDTEAFF. The DNA for the CDR3 is TGTGCCAGCTCACCACTGCGAGGTGGGACAGTGGACTTTGGGGACACTGAAGCTTTCTTT.

The chain is built from TRBV6-6 and TRBJ2-7, with a weak D call TRBD2 (5 bases). V dropped 5 bases and J dropped 4 bases, with 18 bases sitting between them. The V gene's germline CDR1 is MNHNY and CDR2 SVGAGI (reference sequence). The CDR3 is made up of 15 amino acids. The CDR3 protein is CASSDTTGTWYEQYF. The CDR3 DNA sequence: TGTGCCAGCAGTGACACGACGGGAACGTGGTACGAGCAGTACTTC.

The gene calls are TRBV6-6 and TRBJ1-2; 7 positions match TRBD1. From germline, CDR1 is MNHNY and CDR2 SVGAGI (reference sequence). The CDR3 runs 15 residues. Trimming took 0 bases from V and 2 from J; bases not matched to a gene: 3. In nucleotides, the CDR3 is TGTGCCAGCAGTTACTCGGACAGGCTAAACTATGGCTACACCTTC. Translating it yields CASSYSDRLNYGYTF.

The chain couples TRBV28 to TRBJ1-1; no clear D gene. Germline loops: CDR1 MDHEN, CDR2 SYDVKM. Trimming pared 6 bases from V and 1 base from J, leaving 12 bases between. CDR3 length: 14 residues. The CDR3 bases are TGTGCCAGCAGCCGCATTCTACGGAACACTGAAGCTTTCTTT. Translation gives CASSRILRNTEAFF.

CDR3 nucleotide sequence: TGCGCCAGCAGCCAAGAACAGTCACTCTACTATGGCTACACCTTC. Amino acid sequence: CASSQEQSLYYGYTF. The chain carries TRBV4-3 and TRBJ1-2; no clear D gene. Germline CDR1 reads LGHNA; CDR2 reads YSLEER. Deletions cut 0 bases from V and 3 bases from J, with 11 bases between. The CDR3 spans 15 residues.

This chain connects TRBV27 to TRBJ2-7; D might be TRBD1 (5 bases). Germline values: CDR1 MNHEY, CDR2 SMNVEV (reference sequence). V was shortened by 1 base and J by 4 bases, with 20 bases between the two germline ends. The CDR3 loop spans 17 amino acids. The DNA for the CDR3 is TGTGCCAGCAGTTTATGGGCAGGGCTTCAAACTCCTTACGAGCAGTACTTC. This encodes CASSLWAGLQTPYEQYF.

This sequence joins TRBV4-3 and TRBJ1-6, with D perhaps matching TRBD1 (5 bases). The CDR3 runs 12 residues. Trimming left V 1 base short and J 13 bases short, with 8 bases between. In germline, CDR1 is LGHNA, CDR2 YSLEER. The CDR3 coding sequence is TGCGCCAGCAGCCAAGGCGGGGGGCCCCTCCACTTT. It codes for CASSQGGGPLHF.

The chain recombines TRBV28 with TRBJ1-5; TRBD1 is a possible D gene (5 bases). The CDR3 consists of 14 residues. Germline V gene data show CDR1 as MDHEN and CDR2 as SYDVKM. V was trimmed by 7 bases and J by 1 base, leaving 11 bases between them. CDR3 coding DNA: TGTGCCAGCACCATGGGGGGGAGCAATCAGCCCCAGCATTTT. Translating it yields CASTMGGSNQPQHF.

V usage is TRBV5-4 and J usage is TRBJ2-7; 10 bases are a match to TRBD1. The CDR3 consists of 14 residues. With V trimmed by 3 bases and J by 4 bases, 4 bases remained unmatched. Germline loops: CDR1 SGHNT, CDR2 YYREEE (reference sequence). The CDR3, as DNA: TGTGCCAGCAGCTACGACAGGGGGCAGTACGAGCAGTACTTC. The encoded protein is CASSYDRGQYEQYF.

J is TRBJ2-1 and V is TRBV27, with 8 bases matching TRBD1. Unmatched junction bases numbered 9, after V lost 7 bases and J lost 4 bases. Per germline, CDR1 MNHEY and CDR2 SMNVEV (reference sequence). The CDR3 is made up of 15 amino acids. CDR3 DNA: TGTGCCAGCAATTCGGGACAGGTGGTATACAATGAGCAGTTCTTC. This translates into CASNSGQVVYNEQFF.

The chain joins TRBV27 to TRBJ2-5; TRBD2 aligns across 7 bases. Germline CDR1 and CDR2: MNHEY and SMNVEV (reference sequence). V lost 5 bases and J lost 8; bases outside the gene matches: 5. The CDR3 has 12 residues. CDR3 bases: TGTGCCAGCAGTCCACGGGGGGACACCCAGTACTTC. Translation gives CASSPRGDTQYF.

The genes are TRBV28 and TRBJ2-5; 7 positions agree with TRBD1. TRBJ2-7 matches the DNA end more closely, so the J call is doubtful. The CDR3 loop spans 13 amino acids. The V gene's germline CDR1 is MDHEN and CDR2 SYDVKM. The CDR3 is CANPLTGNHEQYF. The CDR3 nucleotides read TGTGCTAACCCGCTGACAGGGAATCACGAGCAGTACTTC.

The chain links TRBV5-1 to TRBJ2-7, with no clear D. Germline CDR1 is SGHRS and CDR2 is YFSETQ. The CDR3 loop spans 13 amino acids. The V end lost 4 bases, the J end lost 4 bases, and 12 bases lay between the germline ends. The DNA for the CDR3 is TGCGCCAGCAGCGACGCAGGATTATACGAGCAGTACTTC. Translation: CASSDAGLYEQYF.

The genes are TRBV7-9 and TRBJ2-7; 8 bases fit TRBD2. The length of the CDR3 is 14 residues. Trimming at V came to 4 bases and at J to 3 bases, leaving 5 bases not matched to a gene. In germline, CDR1 is SEHNR, CDR2 FQNEAQ (reference sequence). The CDR3 DNA sequence: TGTGCCAGCAGCTCCGGGGGGGACTTCTACGAGCAGTACTTC. This encodes CASSSGGDFYEQYF. The complete variable domain, with remaining parts taken from reference TRBV7-9 and TRBJ2-7, reads DTGVSQNPRHKITKRGQNVTFRCDPISEHNRLYWYRQTLGQGPEFLTYFQNEAQLEKSRLLSDRFSAERPKGSFSTLEIQRTEQGDSAMYLCASSSGGDFYEQYFGPGTRLTVT.

A few counts support this clone. The chain couples TRBV30 to TRBJ1-3, with D tentatively TRBD1 (5 bases). This CDR3 comprises 11 residues. In germline, CDR1 is GTSNPN, CDR2 SVGIG (reference sequence). The ends were cut back, 4 bases at V and 4 bases at J, with 5 bases in the middle. The CDR3 region is CAWNRGNTIYF. In DNA, the CDR3 is TGTGCCTGGAACAGGGGAAACACCATATATTTT.

This clone was seen a single time. The chain couples TRBV19 to TRBJ2-2, with a tentative D call TRBD1 (6 bases). The germline V gene encodes CDR1 LNHDA and CDR2 SQIVND (reference sequence). The CDR3 consists of 15 residues. V was pared by 2 bases and J by 5 bases, with 12 bases between. DNA for the CDR3: TGTGCCAGTAGTATACCCAGGGGCAGGACCGGGGAGCTGTTTTTT. Translated, it gives CASSIPRGRTGELFF.

This chain uses TRBV28 with TRBJ1-1; 8 nucleotides align to TRBD1. The J segment lost 0 bases and the V segment lost 5 bases, leaving 5 bases of the junction unmatched. The CDR3 spans 15 residues. Germline V gene lookup returns CDR1 MDHEN and CDR2 SYDVKM. This chain's CDR3 is CASSESDRVNTEAFF. In DNA form, the CDR3 reads TGTGCCAGCAGTGAGTCGGACAGGGTGAACACTGAAGCTTTCTTT.

V usage is TRBV7-8 and J usage is TRBJ2-5, with TRBD2 matching 13 bases. The CDR3 has 16 amino acids. V gave up 5 bases and J gave up 4 bases; unmatched junction bases: 7. In germline, CDR1 is SGHVS, CDR2 FQNEAQ. CDR3 sequence: CASSLRLAGGPETQYF. The CDR3 nucleotides read TGTGCCAGCAGCCTCAGACTAGCGGGAGGCCCAGAGACCCAGTACTTC.

A few counts support this clone. The rearrangement joins TRBV6-9 to TRBJ2-7; possible D gene TRBD2, 5 bases. Germline values: CDR1 MNHGY, CDR2 SVAAGI. CDR3 size: 12 residues. V lost 10 bases to trimming and J lost 7 bases, with 17 bases between them. The CDR3 reads CATDPPREEQYF. The CDR3 region has the DNA TGTGCCACCGACCCTCCCCGGGAAGAGCAGTACTTC.

This clone has just a few counts. This chain uses TRBV19 with TRBJ2-6; D is unclear. Trimming took off 9 bases at V and 3 bases at J, with 9 bases between the two ends. Germline CDR1 reads LNHDA; CDR2 reads SQIVND (reference sequence). The length of the CDR3 is 13 residues. DNA of the CDR3: TGTGCCAGCTCCTTCAGTGGGGCCAACGTCCTGACTTTC. As protein: CASSFSGANVLTF.

This clone turned up a few times. This chain connects TRBV6-1 to TRBJ1-5, with 7 bases that match TRBD1. The germline gives CDR1 MNHNS, CDR2 SASEGT. V lost 2 bases to trimming and J lost 11 bases; unmatched junction nucleotides: 12. This CDR3 is 15 amino acids long. The CDR3 DNA reads as TGTGCCAGCAGTGAAATCGGGCAGGGGGATCGGGCCCAGCATTTT. It codes for CASSEIGQGDRAQHF.

The rearrangement links TRBV10-2 to TRBJ2-1; 7 positions agree with TRBD1. Germline CDR1 WSHSY, CDR2 SAAADI. V lost 8 bases and J lost 10; bases outside the gene matches: 11. This CDR3 region has 13 residues. Written as DNA, the CDR3 is TGCGCCAGCGAAGGACAGGTTCGTTCCGAGCAGTTCTTC. Translating gives CASEGQVRSEQFF.

This clone showed up just once. V and J are TRBV6-1 and TRBJ2-1; tentatively, D is TRBD2 (6 bases). The CDR3 totals 15 residues. The V end lost 7 bases, the J end lost 3 bases, and 16 bases lay between the germline ends. Looked up from germline, CDR1 is MNHNS and CDR2 is SASEGT. The CDR3 DNA reads as TGTGCCAGCAAAGAGAGCGGGCGTCACTACAATGAGCAGTTCTTC. This codes for CASKESGRHYNEQFF.

As regards this clone: At one end the junction does not follow the germline gene, possibly because of a read error. The sample has other DNA sequences that encode this CDR3 too. The chain is built from TRBV5-1 and TRBJ2-2; 9 nucleotides align to TRBD2. Germline V CDR1 and CDR2: SGHRS, YFSETQ. The CDR3 is 19 amino acids. The CDR3 nucleotides read TGCGCCAGTAGCTCAACTGCCCTCGTTAGCGGGAGTGGCACCGGGGAGCTGTTTTTT. It codes for CASSSTALVSGSGTGELFF.

This sequence joins TRBV29-1 and TRBJ2-1; D unclear. This CDR3 has 12 amino acids. The V and J ends lost 7 bases and 4 bases respectively, with 11 bases between them. Per germline, CDR1 SQVTM and CDR2 ANQGSEA. This chain's CDR3 is CSASLNYNEQFF. CDR3 nucleotide sequence: TGCAGCGCTTCCTTAAATTACAATGAGCAGTTCTTC.

This chain links TRBV5-1 with TRBJ1-2, with 9 bases that match TRBD1. Germline lookup yields CDR1 SGHRS and CDR2 YFSETQ. CDR3 length equals 15 residues. The junction had 12 bases not matched to a gene; V was cut back by 4 bases and J by 8 bases. The CDR3 reads CASSDVWTGDKGYTF. Here the CDR3 DNA reads TGCGCCAGCAGCGATGTCTGGACAGGGGATAAAGGCTACACCTTC.

This clone was seen more than once but under ten times. The rearrangement uses TRBV29-1 and TRBJ2-5; no definite D call. The V gene's germline CDR1 is SQVTM and CDR2 ANQGSEA. There are 11 residues in the CDR3. The germline V and J ends were trimmed by 8 bases and 5 bases, with 12 bases remaining between them. DNA of the CDR3: TGCAGCAGTGAGGTTTATGAGACCCAGTACTTC. As protein: CSSEVYETQYF.

The chain links TRBV19 to TRBJ1-2, with TRBD1 matching 7 bases. Germline CDR1 is LNHDA and CDR2 is SQIVND (reference sequence). The CDR3 loop spans 15 amino acids. Trimming cost V 4 bases and J 2 bases; bases outside gene matches: 7. CDR3 in amino acids: CASSTQVRGNYGYTF. CDR3 in DNA: TGTGCCAGTAGTACCCAGGTCAGGGGGAACTATGGCTACACCTTC.

There are a few counts of this clone. This chain joins TRBV6-1 and TRBJ2-1, with D perhaps TRBD2 (5 bases). This CDR3 spans 13 amino acids. Germline-derived CDR1 and CDR2 are MNHNS and SASEGT. Trimming removed 10 bases at V and 6 bases at J, with 16 bases between. CDR3 residues: CATYGLFTNEQFF. Here the CDR3 DNA reads TGTGCCACCTACGGACTCTTCACCAATGAGCAGTTCTTC.

There are a few counts of this clone. This chain uses TRBV29-1 with TRBJ2-2; 9 bases fit TRBD1. Per germline, CDR1 SQVTM and CDR2 ANQGSEA. The CDR3 spans 16 residues. Germline trimming cut 7 bases from V and 1 base from J; bases unmatched to any gene: 10. The CDR3 DNA reads as TGCAGCGCTTTCTCCCCGGGACAGGGGAACACCGGGGAGCTGTTTTTT. The encoded protein is CSAFSPGQGNTGELFF.